Listed below are T cell receptor beta chains from one sample, sequenced in a study of blood T cells in healthy people across ages. One entry per CDR3 protein, called by TCRdb with MiXCR from the 5' RACE reads. Of roughly 1,100,000 distinct CDR3 sequences listed, under 30% are singletons. A further study also used this sample, focusing on T cells of mothers and their children.

Sequenced sample: blood. The receptors come from a girl aged 2 to 9 in good health. The CDR3 runs from the conserved cysteine through the conserved F or W.

j_gene: TRBJ2-3; v_gene: TRBV7-2; CDR3aa: CASRTSGKADTQYF
j_gene: TRBJ2-2; v_gene: TRBV11-2; CDR3aa: CASSEGGGRMTGELFF
j_gene: TRBJ1-6; v_gene: TRBV7-9; CDR3aa: CASSGGQGRLYNSPLHF
j_gene: TRBJ2-5; v_gene: TRBV6-5; CDR3aa: CASSNIAGGATQYF
j_gene: TRBJ2-2; v_gene: TRBV5-1; CDR3aa: CASSLGLEHRTGELFF
j_gene: TRBJ2-2; v_gene: TRBV20-1; CDR3aa: CSALFPNTGELFF
j_gene: TRBJ2-4; v_gene: TRBV12-5; CDR3aa: CASGFSGGLDTIKNIQYF
j_gene: TRBJ1-1; v_gene: TRBV28; CDR3aa: CASSFPRTENTEAFF
j_gene: TRBJ2-1; v_gene: TRBV6-6; CDR3aa: CASSALGGVVFF
j_gene: TRBJ2-2; v_gene: TRBV7-9; CDR3aa: CASSLMLTSPSGELFF
j_gene: TRBJ1-4; v_gene: TRBV7-7; CDR3aa: CASTNPGEKLFF
j_gene: TRBJ2-5; v_gene: TRBV11-2; CDR3aa: CASSSQRLAGVIETQYF
j_gene: TRBJ2-2; v_gene: TRBV7-2; CDR3aa: CASSFHGSNTGELIF
j_gene: TRBJ2-1; v_gene: TRBV7-6; CDR3aa: CASSPPVAGVYNEQFF
j_gene: TRBJ2-5; v_gene: TRBV7-6; CDR3aa: CASSLRGEDGETQYF
j_gene: TRBJ2-3; v_gene: TRBV12-5; CDR3aa: CASAQEPTDTQYF
j_gene: TRBJ2-4; v_gene: TRBV20-1; CDR3aa: CSAPKGGAKNIQYF
j_gene: TRBJ2-5; v_gene: TRBV24-1; CDR3aa: CATGRGPSTRETQYF
j_gene: TRBJ2-7; v_gene: TRBV29-1; CDR3aa: CSVEDHGRGSYEQYF
j_gene: TRBJ2-3; v_gene: TRBV12-3/TRBV12-4; CDR3aa: CASSLGLARVDTQYF
j_gene: TRBJ2-3; v_gene: TRBV6-5; CDR3aa: CASRTGSSTDTQYF
j_gene: TRBJ1-3; v_gene: TRBV29-1; CDR3aa: CSVAGRALGNTIYF
j_gene: TRBJ2-5; v_gene: TRBV7-6; CDR3aa: CASSFLLGKETQYF
j_gene: TRBJ2-1; v_gene: TRBV6-6; CDR3aa: CASSYITGGNEQFF
j_gene: TRBJ2-5; v_gene: TRBV29-1; CDR3aa: CSVAIEGKQETQYF
j_gene: TRBJ1-1; v_gene: TRBV6-6; CDR3aa: CASSYTDWLAFF
j_gene: TRBJ1-1; v_gene: TRBV5-1; CDR3aa: CASSWTGREAFF
j_gene: TRBJ2-5; v_gene: TRBV9; CDR3aa: CASSVVSEETQYF
j_gene: TRBJ1-1; v_gene: TRBV5-1; CDR3aa: CASSSQGLGNTEAFF
j_gene: TRBJ2-3; v_gene: TRBV29-1; CDR3aa: CSVAGTSGESTDTQYF
j_gene: TRBJ1-2; v_gene: TRBV15; CDR3aa: CATSRDRAGRGYTF
j_gene: TRBJ2-4; v_gene: TRBV4-1; CDR3aa: CASSQGEGPGTIIQYF
j_gene: TRBJ1-1; v_gene: TRBV12-3/TRBV12-4; CDR3aa: CASSPEVGVATEAFF
j_gene: TRBJ2-3; v_gene: TRBV5-7; CDR3aa: CASSLVPKDTDTQYF
j_gene: .; v_gene: TRBV28; CDR3aa: CASRVSGLKGRPSYEQYF
j_gene: .; v_gene: TRBV29-1; CDR3aa: CSVEGTGFEQFF
j_gene: TRBJ2-1; v_gene: TRBV4-2; CDR3aa: CASSQDLNRGSYNEQFF
j_gene: TRBJ2-2; v_gene: TRBV5-4; CDR3aa: CASSLEAGGAGELFF
j_gene: TRBJ2-3; v_gene: TRBV28; CDR3aa: CASSRSSQFADTQYF
j_gene: TRBJ2-1; v_gene: TRBV20-1; CDR3aa: CSARDRGPLAGAEFF
j_gene: TRBJ1-6; v_gene: TRBV7-2; CDR3aa: CASSLDGPRGSPLHF
j_gene: TRBJ2-5; v_gene: TRBV6-1; CDR3aa: CASSLSAGQGKSRQETQYF